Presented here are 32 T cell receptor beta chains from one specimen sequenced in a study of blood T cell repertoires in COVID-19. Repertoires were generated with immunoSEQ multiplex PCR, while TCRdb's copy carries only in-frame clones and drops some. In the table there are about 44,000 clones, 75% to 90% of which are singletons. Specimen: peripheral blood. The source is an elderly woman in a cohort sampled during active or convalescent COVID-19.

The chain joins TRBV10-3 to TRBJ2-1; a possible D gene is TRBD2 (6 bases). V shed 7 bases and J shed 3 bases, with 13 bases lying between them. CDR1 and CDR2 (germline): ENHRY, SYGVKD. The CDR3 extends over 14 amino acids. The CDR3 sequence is CAITNPGDYNEQFF. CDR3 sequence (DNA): TGTGCCATCACAAATCCGGGAGACTACAATGAGCAGTTCTTC.

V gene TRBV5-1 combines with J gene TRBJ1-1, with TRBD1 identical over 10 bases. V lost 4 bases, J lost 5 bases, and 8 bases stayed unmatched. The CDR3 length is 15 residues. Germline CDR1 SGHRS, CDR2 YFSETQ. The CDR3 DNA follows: TGCGCCAGCAGCCTGACAGGGGGCGAAGGGACTGAAGCTTTCTTT. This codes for CASSLTGGEGTEAFF.

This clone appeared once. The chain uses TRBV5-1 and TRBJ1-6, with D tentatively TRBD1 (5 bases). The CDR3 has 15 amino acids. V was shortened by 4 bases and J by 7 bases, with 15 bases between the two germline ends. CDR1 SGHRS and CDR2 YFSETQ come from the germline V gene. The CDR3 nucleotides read TGCGCCAGCAGCCATACACCAGACAGCAATTCACCCCTCCACTTT. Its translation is CASSHTPDSNSPLHF.

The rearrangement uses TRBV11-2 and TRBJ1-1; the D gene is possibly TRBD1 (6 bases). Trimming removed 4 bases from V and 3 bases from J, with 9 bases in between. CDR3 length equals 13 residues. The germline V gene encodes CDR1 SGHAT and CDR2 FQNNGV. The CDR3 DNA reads TGTGCCAGCAGCTCCAGGACAGACACTGAAGCTTTCTTT. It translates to CASSSRTDTEAFF.

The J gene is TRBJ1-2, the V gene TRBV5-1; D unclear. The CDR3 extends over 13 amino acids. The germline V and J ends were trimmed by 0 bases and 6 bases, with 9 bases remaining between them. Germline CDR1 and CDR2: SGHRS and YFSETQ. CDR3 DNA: TGCGCCAGCAGCTTGGCCGGTCCGGATGGCTACACCTTC. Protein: CASSLAGPDGYTF.

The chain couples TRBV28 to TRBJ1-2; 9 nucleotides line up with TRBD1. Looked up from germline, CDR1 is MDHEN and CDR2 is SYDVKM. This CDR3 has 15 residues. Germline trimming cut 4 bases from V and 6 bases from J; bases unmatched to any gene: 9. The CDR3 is CASSSGQGKVDGYTF. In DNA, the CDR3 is TGTGCCAGCAGTTCTGGACAGGGGAAAGTGGATGGCTACACCTTC.

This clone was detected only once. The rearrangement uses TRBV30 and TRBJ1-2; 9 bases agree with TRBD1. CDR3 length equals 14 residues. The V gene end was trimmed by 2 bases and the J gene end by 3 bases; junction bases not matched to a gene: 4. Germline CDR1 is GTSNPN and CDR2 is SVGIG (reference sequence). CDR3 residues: CAWSLWTGDYGYTF. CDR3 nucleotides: TGTGCCTGGAGTCTTTGGACAGGGGACTATGGCTACACCTTC.

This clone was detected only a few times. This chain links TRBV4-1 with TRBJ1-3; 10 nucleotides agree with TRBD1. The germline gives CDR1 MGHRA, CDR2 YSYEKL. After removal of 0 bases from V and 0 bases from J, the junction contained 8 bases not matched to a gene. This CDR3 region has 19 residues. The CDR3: CASSQETMTGGLSGNTIYF. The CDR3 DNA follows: TGCGCCAGCAGCCAAGAGACGATGACAGGGGGCCTCTCTGGAAACACCATATATTTT.

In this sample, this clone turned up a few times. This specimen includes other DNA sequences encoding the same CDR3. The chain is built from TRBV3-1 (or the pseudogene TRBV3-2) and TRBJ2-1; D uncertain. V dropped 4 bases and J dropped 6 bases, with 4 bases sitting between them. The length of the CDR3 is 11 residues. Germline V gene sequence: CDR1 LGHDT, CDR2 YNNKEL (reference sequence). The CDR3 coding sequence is TGTGCCAGCAGCCCGGGCAATGAGCAGTTCTTC. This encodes CASSPGNEQFF.

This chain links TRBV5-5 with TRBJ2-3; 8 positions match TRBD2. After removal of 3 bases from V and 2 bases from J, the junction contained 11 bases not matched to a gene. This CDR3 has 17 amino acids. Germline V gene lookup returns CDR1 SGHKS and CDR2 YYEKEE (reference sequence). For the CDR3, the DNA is TGTGCCAGCAGCTCCGTTGGCGGGGGGATCTCCACAGATACGCAGTATTTT. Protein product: CASSSVGGGISTDTQYF.

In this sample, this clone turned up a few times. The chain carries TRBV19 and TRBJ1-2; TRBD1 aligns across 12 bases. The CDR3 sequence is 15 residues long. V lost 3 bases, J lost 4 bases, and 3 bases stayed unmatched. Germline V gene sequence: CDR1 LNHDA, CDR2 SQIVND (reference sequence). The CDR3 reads CASSIGTGGGYGYTF. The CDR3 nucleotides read TGTGCCAGTAGTATTGGGACAGGGGGCGGCTATGGCTACACCTTC.

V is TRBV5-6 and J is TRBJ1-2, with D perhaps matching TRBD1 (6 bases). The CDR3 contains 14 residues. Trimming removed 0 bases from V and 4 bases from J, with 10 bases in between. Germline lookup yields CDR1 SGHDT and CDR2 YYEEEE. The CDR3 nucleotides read TGTGCCAGCAGCTTGGATTCAGGGGTCTATGGCTACACCTTC. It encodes CASSLDSGVYGYTF.

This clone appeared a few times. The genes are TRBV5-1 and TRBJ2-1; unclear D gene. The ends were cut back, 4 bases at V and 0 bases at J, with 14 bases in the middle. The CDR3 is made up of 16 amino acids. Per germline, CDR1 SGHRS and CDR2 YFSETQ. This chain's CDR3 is CASSPAPASSYNEQFF. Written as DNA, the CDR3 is TGCGCCAGCAGCCCGGCCCCTGCTAGCTCCTACAATGAGCAGTTCTTC.

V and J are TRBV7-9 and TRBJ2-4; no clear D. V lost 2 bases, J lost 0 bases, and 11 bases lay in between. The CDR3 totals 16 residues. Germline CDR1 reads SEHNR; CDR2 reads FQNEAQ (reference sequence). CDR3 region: CASSLSQNLAKNIQYF. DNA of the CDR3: TGTGCCAGCAGCTTATCACAGAATCTAGCCAAAAACATTCAGTACTTC.

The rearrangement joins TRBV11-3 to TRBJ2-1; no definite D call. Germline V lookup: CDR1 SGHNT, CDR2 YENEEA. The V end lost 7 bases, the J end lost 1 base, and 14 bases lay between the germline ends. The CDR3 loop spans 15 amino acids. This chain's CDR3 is CASNPTGPSYNEQFF. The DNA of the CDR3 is TGTGCCAGCAATCCGACTGGTCCATCCTACAATGAGCAGTTCTTC.

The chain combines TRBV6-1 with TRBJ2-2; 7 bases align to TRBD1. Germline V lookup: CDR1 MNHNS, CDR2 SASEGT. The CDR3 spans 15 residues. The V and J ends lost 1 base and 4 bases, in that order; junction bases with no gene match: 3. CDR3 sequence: CASSEGTGPTGELFF. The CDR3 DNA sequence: TGTGCCAGCAGTGAAGGGACAGGCCCCACCGGGGAGCTGTTTTTT.

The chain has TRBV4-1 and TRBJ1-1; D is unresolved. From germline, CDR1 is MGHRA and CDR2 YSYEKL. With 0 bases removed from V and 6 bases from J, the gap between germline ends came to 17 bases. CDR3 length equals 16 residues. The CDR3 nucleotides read TGCGCCAGCAGCCAAGATATGAGGGCGCGATGGGCTGAAGCTTTCTTT. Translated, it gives CASSQDMRARWAEAFF.

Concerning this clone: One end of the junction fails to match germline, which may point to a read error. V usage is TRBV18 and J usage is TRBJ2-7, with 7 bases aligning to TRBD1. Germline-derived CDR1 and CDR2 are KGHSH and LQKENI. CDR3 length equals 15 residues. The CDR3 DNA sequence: TGTGCCAGCTCCCCACCGGGACAGAGATTGTACGAGCAGTACTTC. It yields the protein CASSPPGQRLYEQYF.

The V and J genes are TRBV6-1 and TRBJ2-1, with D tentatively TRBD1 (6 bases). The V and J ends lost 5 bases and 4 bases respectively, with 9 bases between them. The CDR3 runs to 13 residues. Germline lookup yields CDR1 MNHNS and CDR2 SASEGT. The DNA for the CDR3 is TGTGCCAGCAGTTATGGACAGTACAATGAGCAGTTCTTC. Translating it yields CASSYGQYNEQFF.

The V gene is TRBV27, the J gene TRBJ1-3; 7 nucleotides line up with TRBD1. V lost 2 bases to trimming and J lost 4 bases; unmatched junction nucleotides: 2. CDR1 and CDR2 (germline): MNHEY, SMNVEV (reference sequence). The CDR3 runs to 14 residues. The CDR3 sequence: CASSLKGAGNTIYF. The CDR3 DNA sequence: TGTGCCAGCAGTTTAAAGGGGGCCGGAAACACCATATATTTT.

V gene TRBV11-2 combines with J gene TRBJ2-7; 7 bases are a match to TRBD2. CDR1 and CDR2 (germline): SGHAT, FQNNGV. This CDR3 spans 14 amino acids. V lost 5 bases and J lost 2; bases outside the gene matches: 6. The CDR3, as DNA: TGTGCCAGCAGCCCGACGGGGGGACCCTACGAGCAGTACTTC. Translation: CASSPTGGPYEQYF.

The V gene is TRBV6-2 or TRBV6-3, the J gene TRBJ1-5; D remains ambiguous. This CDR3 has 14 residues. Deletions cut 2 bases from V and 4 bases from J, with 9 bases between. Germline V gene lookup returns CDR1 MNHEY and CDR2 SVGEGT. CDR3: CASSYERENQPQHF. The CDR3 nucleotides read TGTGCCAGCAGTTACGAGAGGGAGAATCAGCCCCAGCATTTT.

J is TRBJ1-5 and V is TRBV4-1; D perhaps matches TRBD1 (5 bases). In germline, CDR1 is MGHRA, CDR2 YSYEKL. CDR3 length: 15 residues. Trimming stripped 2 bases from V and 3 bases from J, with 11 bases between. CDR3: CASSQTGAYNQPQHF. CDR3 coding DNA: TGCGCCAGCAGCCAAACAGGCGCCTACAATCAGCCCCAGCATTTT.

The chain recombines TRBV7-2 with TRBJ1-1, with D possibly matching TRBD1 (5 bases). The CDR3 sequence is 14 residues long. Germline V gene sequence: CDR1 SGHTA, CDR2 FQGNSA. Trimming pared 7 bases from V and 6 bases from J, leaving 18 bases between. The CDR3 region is CASIRQYEGPEAFF. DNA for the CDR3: TGTGCCAGCATCCGACAGTATGAAGGCCCTGAAGCTTTCTTT.

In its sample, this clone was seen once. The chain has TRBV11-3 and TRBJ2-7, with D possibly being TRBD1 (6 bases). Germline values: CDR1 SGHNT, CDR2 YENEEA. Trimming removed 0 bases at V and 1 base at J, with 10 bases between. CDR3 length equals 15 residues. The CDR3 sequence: CASSLDPTGSYEQYF. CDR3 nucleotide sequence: TGTGCCAGCAGCTTAGATCCCACAGGGTCCTACGAGCAGTACTTC.

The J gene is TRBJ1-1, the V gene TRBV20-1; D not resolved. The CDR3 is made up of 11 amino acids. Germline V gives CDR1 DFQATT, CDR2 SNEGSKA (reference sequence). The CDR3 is CSLRGPTEAFF. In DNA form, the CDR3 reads TGCTCCCTTCGCGGGCCCACTGAAGCTTTCTTT.

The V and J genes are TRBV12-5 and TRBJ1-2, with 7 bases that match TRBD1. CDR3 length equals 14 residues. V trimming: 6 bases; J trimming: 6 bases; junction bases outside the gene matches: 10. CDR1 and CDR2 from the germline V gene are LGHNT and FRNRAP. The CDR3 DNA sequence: TGTGCTAGTGGGACAACCCCAGGGGGTAATGGCTACACCTTC. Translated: CASGTTPGGNGYTF. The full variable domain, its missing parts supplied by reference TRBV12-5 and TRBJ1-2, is DARVTQTPRHKVTEMGQEVTMRCQPILGHNTVFWYRQTMMQGLELLAYFRNRAPLDDSGMPKDRFSAEMPDATLATLKIQPSEPRDSAVYFCASGTTPGGNGYTFGSGTRLTVV.

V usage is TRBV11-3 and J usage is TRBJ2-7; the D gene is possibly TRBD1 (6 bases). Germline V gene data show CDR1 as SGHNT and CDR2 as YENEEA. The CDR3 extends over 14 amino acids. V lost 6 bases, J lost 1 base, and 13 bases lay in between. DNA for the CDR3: TGTGCCAGCAGACGCTCAGGGGAATCCTACGAGCAGTACTTC. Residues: CASRRSGESYEQYF.

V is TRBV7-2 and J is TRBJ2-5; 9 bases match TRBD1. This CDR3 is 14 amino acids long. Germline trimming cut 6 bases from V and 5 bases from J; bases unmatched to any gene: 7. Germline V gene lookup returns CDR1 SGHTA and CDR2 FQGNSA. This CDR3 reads CASRSDRGGETQYF. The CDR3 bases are TGTGCCAGCAGGTCGGACAGGGGAGGGGAGACCCAGTACTTC.

This CDR3 reads CASSLDGLALGGTQYF. The CDR3 DNA is TGCGCCAGCAGCTTGGACGGACTAGCCCTCGGGGGTACGCAGTATTTT. V and J are TRBV5-1 and TRBJ2-3, with 8 bases aligning to TRBD2. V dropped 0 bases and J dropped 8; count of bases not matched to a gene: 11. This CDR3 comprises 16 residues. The V gene's germline CDR1 is SGHRS and CDR2 YFSETQ.

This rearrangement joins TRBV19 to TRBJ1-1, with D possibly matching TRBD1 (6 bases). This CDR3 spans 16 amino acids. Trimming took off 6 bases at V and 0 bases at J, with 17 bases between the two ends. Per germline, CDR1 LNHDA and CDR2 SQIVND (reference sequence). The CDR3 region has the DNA TGTGCCAGTAGCCAACAGGGAGGGGGGGTGAACACTGAAGCTTTCTTT. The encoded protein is CASSQQGGGVNTEAFF.

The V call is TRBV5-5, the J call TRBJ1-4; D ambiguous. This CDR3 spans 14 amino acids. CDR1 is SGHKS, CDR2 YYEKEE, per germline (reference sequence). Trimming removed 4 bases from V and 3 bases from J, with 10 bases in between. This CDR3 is CASSPRPPNEKLFF. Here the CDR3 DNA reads TGTGCCAGCAGCCCGAGGCCGCCTAATGAAAAACTGTTTTTT.